This TCR beta chain was observed in a study of cytomegalovirus exposure and HLA in healthy donors. Study summary: A prior study identified approximately 110 million unique TCR beta sequences from about 180 million T cells. Study-level results: Earlier analysis looked at TCR beta V segments, and most were productive about 87% or about 30% of the time. Using the classifier, cytomegalovirus status was reportedly diagnosed with high specificity and sensitivity.

Comment on this clone: What it binds is unknown.

The study ran its PCR with 60 Vbeta and 13 Jbeta primers. Measured with immunoSEQ multiplex PCR; TCRdb has only the in-frame clones, and not every one. The table records about 200,000 clones, 82% of them present only once. V lost 10 bases to trimming and J lost 7 bases; unmatched junction nucleotides: 13. CDR1 and CDR2 from the germline V gene are MNHNS and SASEGT. The CDR3 runs 14 residues. Input material: PBMCs. The V call is TRBV6-1, the J call TRBJ1-2, with 9 positions matching TRBD1. The receptor was derived from a woman aged 45-65 years in good health and CMV-seropositive. CDR3 sequence: CATFPGRQGGGYTF. DNA of the CDR3: TGTGCCACTTTCCCTGGGAGACAGGGGGGTGGCTACACCTTC.